This T cell receptor (beta chain) was retrieved from a study of T-cell memory formation after mild COVID-19 (dated by TCRdb to the early 2020s). In the study overall: TCR sequence clusters from the two donors were found to be largely donor specific. Longitudinal TCRalpha and TCRbeta repertoire sequencing tracked T-cell clones expanding and contracting after mild COVID-19 in two donors. The cohort was made up of two young adult volunteers, one female and one male, who were previously healthy.

This clonotype was counted only a few times. This clone's antigen is unknown. Within one base of it there is no much larger clone, and no base qualities were kept. The investigation overall reported the following: Only a couple of mild cases were covered by the study, and larger cohorts that include severe cases with pre-infection samples were considered necessary. Clones that contracted from day 15 to 85 showed balanced CD4/CD8 phenotypes, whereas a second wave of clones that expanded from day 15 to 37 leaned towards CD4+. The second-wave clones that peaked on day 37 were not confirmed to be SARS-CoV-2 specific. Contracting CD4+ clones were found mainly in CM and EM memory subsets, while CD8+ clones were enriched in EMRA. The detection of some responding clones in pre-infection memory suggests that pre-existing cross-reactive memory T cells joined the SARS-CoV-2 response.

Sequencing was performed on an Illumina NovaSeq 6000. cDNA libraries for TCRalpha and TCRbeta were prepared by 5'RACE using constant-segment primers, with sample barcodes and unique molecular identifiers added. Trizol reagent was used to extract RNA from every sample. Library amplification was performed in two PCR steps, and a second sample barcode and Illumina TruSeq adapters were introduced in the second step. The libraries were sequenced on an Illumina NovaSeq using 2 x 150 bp paired-end reads. In the source study's methods: The reads were demultiplexed and collapsed into UMI-guided consensus sequences using migec v1.2.7. Using mixcr v2.1.11, UMI consensuses were aligned to TRA and TRB V and J templates and then assembled into clonotypes. A clonotype was counted as expanded or contracted only when both edgeR and NoisET called the clonotype significant, with the noise models trained on biological replicates. For edgeR calls, the thresholds were a false discovery rate-adjusted p below 0.01 and a log2 fold-change of 1. PCA with hierarchical clustering of max-normalized trajectories of the 1000 most abundant clonotypes was used as exploratory dynamics analysis. Each responding clone was given a CD4 or CD8 phenotype based on the CD4+ and CD8+ repertoires, which had been sequenced separately. The public reads were reanalyzed by TCRdb: fastp trimming at Q25, MiXCR alignment, in-frame beta chains only. Every CDR3 protein is listed once, alongside the most common genes and DNA of its rows. Here the V and J calls rest on TCRdb's processing, not on the authors' analysis. The sample table shows 250,000 to 350,000 distinct CDR3 sequences, and under 20% are seen once. Roughly 25% of the sample comes from the top ten.

Ficoll-Paque density gradient centrifugation was the method used to isolate PBMCs. CDR1 KGHDR and CDR2 SFDVKD were looked up in the germline V gene. The CDR3 measures 15 amino acids from cysteine to phenylalanine. Only the CDR3 portion is preserved as DNA: 45 bases, with reading frame beginning at the first base. Trimming costs V 4 bases and J 3 bases, and their ends lie 14 bases apart. Rearrangement joined TRBV24-1 to TRBJ2-5; a weak D assignment points to TRBD1 (6 bases agree). The sequenced sample was PBMCs or a T cell subset sorted from them (not recorded which). This TCR derives from a man between 18 and 29 years old who had mild COVID-19 (a few samples of this study predate the infection). The sample titles of this study are shuffled in the database, so cell type and time point are left out; the donor was told from shared clones. The CDR3 here reads CATSETTGLEETQYF. The DNA is TGTGCCACCAGTGAAACAACAGGGTTGGAAGAGACCCAGTACTTC.